This T cell receptor beta chain is from a study of shared clonotypes between healthy human individuals. Study findings and constraints: Naive subsets generally exceeded memory subsets in estimated richness.

Each subset's genomic DNA was split evenly across several immunoSEQ plates. Data came from immunoSEQ multiplex PCR; TCRdb stores just in-frame clones and leaves some out. The sample has around 690,000 clones, 90% seen once. As to this clone: What it recognizes is unknown.

The sequence was collected from a young man in good health. Some clones in this sample may be carry-over from other donors' samples. Sequenced sample: memory CD8+ T cells from PBMCs. Subset indicated: CD45RO+ cells pooled with CCR7-negative TemRA cells.

This CDR3 is CSAWSGELFF. For the CDR3, the DNA is TGCAGCGCCTGGTCCGGGGAGCTGTTTTTT. The V gene is TRBV29-1, the J gene TRBJ2-2; D remains ambiguous. CDR3 length: 10 residues. V was pared by 7 bases and J by 6 bases, with 6 bases between. Germline V gives CDR1 SQVTM, CDR2 ANQGSEA.